Given below is one T cell receptor (beta chain) in context. Its antigen is as yet unknown. This CDR3 is also generated by other DNA sequences in the sample. The data originate from a study of T cell responses to AZD1222 COVID-19 vaccine. Notes on the study in general: Within unmutated variant regions lay the reported targets of nearly half of spike-specific TCRs. Samples come after the peak T cell response, not at day 14.

Only in-frame clones appear in the TCRdb table, and some are missing; sequencing was by immunoSEQ multiplex PCR. The table includes approximately 180,000 clones, around 89% detected once. This TCR derives from an adult who received the AZD1222 COVID-19 vaccine. The specimen comprised peripheral blood, sampled 28 days after the second AZD1222 dose.

The CDR3 nucleotides read TGTGCCCTAGGGGGCTACACCTTC. It encodes CALGGYTF. The V call is TRBV28, the J call TRBJ1-2; D not resolved. V shed 11 bases and J shed 8 bases, with 6 bases lying between them. Germline values: CDR1 MDHEN, CDR2 SYDVKM. This CDR3 is built from 8 residues.